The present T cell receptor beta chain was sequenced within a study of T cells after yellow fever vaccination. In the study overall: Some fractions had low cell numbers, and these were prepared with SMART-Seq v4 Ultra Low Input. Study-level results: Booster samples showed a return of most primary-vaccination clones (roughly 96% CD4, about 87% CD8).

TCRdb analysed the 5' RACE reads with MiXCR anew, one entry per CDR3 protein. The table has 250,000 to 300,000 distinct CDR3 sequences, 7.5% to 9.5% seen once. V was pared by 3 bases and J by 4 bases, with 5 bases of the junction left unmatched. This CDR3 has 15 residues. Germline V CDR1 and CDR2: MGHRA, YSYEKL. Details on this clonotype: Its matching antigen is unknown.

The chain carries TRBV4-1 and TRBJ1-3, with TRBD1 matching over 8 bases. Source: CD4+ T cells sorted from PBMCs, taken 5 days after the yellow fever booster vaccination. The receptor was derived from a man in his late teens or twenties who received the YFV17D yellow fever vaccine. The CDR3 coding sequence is TGCGCCAGCAGCCAGGACCACAGGGGGGGAAACACCATATATTTT. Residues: CASSQDHRGGNTIYF.